This TCR beta chain stems from a study of identical twins. Healthy Caucasians provided all donations. Germline V CDR1 and CDR2: DFQATT, SNEGSKA (reference sequence). CDR3 size: 18 residues. Trimming took off 3 bases at V and 5 bases at J, with 26 bases between the two ends. This clonotype was counted many times. Its antigen remains unidentified. Study outcomes and limitations: An excess of low generation probability was shown by twin-shared out-of-frame alpha sequences. Cross-sectional statistical analysis, not tracking of the same donors, underpinned the conclusions. Surplus twin overlap in beta out-of-frame sequences was less pronounced.

TCRdb independently ran MiXCR on the 5' RACE reads; one entry per CDR3 protein. The sample gives 350,000 to 500,000 distinct CDR3 sequences, approximately 17% of which show up once; about 12% is in the top ten. The clonotype was recovered from a man aged 45 to 65 in good health. This chain links TRBV20-1 with TRBJ2-1; the D gene is possibly TRBD2 (6 bases). Sequencing was carried out using naive T cells sorted from blood. The CDR3 loop reads CSASPSGGIIIQHNEQFF. The CDR3, as DNA: TGCAGTGCTAGTCCATCCGGCGGGATAATCATCCAGCACAATGAGCAGTTCTTC.